This T cell receptor beta chain was recovered during a study of Ad26.COV2.S vaccination and SARS-CoV-2 variants (dated by TCRdb to the early 2020s). Regarding the complete study: Donors in the vaccine arm were drawn from COV1001, a multicentre, randomized, double-blind, placebo-controlled phase I-IIa trial testing Ad26.COV2.S in healthy adults. Blinding of investigators to trial group allocation was maintained during experiments and outcome assessment. The specificity and breadth of SARS-CoV-2-reactive T cell receptors after Ad26.COV2.S vaccination were assessed by TCRbeta repertoire sequencing. Participants in the trial were split at random into five groups of five each, receiving low-dose or high-dose Ad26.COV2.S once or twice, or else placebo on both occasions. The TCR-sequenced set comprised around 30 samples: some 20 Ad26.COV2.S vaccine recipients, 5 placebo recipients and 8 SARS-CoV-2 convalescent individuals. Dosing of Ad26.COV2.S was intramuscular, at either 5x10^10 or 1x10^11 viral particles, delivered as one shot or as two shots spaced 56 days apart. Study-wide findings and limitations: Ad26.COV2.S recipients had higher spike-specific TCR breadth than placebo recipients (P = 0.0014). After vaccination, spike-specific CD8+ and CD4+ T cell responses were reported to show substantial breadth. Vaccine and placebo recipients had similar non-spike TCR breadth, a finding consistent with the vaccine containing only spike. The authors noted that the TCR breadth and depth analyses may have underestimated total T cell responses. The study was not powered for comparison of responses between vaccine doses or regimens.

This sample's treatment or condition label indicates: around 19 received Ad26.COV2.S at low or high dose, single or two shots; several received placebo; per-sample allocation not given. For vaccine and placebo recipients, the sequenced repertoires came from samples collected on day 63 after the first injection. Cohort 1b enrolled some 25 adults aged 18-55 years at a single site in Boston, USA, between 29 July and 7 August 2020. Ad26.COV2.S consisted of a replication-incompetent adenovirus type 26 vector by which a prefusion-stabilized SARS-CoV-2 spike protein from the original Wuhan strain was expressed. The immunoSEQ Assay was the method used to sequence TCRbeta CDR3 regions. After extraction, genomic DNA underwent amplification by bias-controlled multiplex PCR, followed by high-throughput sequencing. As for how the authors treated the data: To quantify the absolute abundance of each unique TCRbeta CDR3 region, sequences were collapsed and filtered. T cell fraction was estimated by normalizing TCRbeta template counts to usable DNA, with usable DNA measured through amplification of reference genes found in all nucleated cells. Repertoire TCRs were annotated as SARS-CoV-2-specific when V gene, CDR3 amino acid sequence and J gene were exactly matched to a known reactive TCR set. MIRA supplied the reference SARS-CoV-2 TCR set, which was filtered for enrichment in COVID-19-positive ImmuneCODE repertoires so that public or cross-reactive TCRs were removed. Using the MIRA antigens, annotated TCRs were further analysed by specific ORF or by position within an ORF. Depth was the summed frequency of annotated unique rearrangements, while breadth was defined as annotated unique rearrangements over total unique productive rearrangements. Group comparisons of TCR breadth used two-sided Wilcoxon rank-sum tests. Here the immuneACCESS table is served through TCRdb, limited to in-frame sequences with V and J called. Missing clones are a known gap in these copies; in checked studies unresolved V genes cover under half, and the rest lacks a known reason. The V and J calls and clone size come from that table; D and trimming were worked out from the DNA. This sample gives roughly 380,000 clones in total; around nine tenths of them show up just once. Around 3.6% of the sample is in the top ten clones.

V loses 2 bases of germline sequence and J loses 2 bases, and the interval between the two ends is 9 bases. According to the germline V gene, CDR1 reads MNHEY and CDR2 reads SVGEGT. The CDR3 holds 14 amino acids from the cysteine to the phenylalanine. Of all the DNA, just the CDR3 is kept, 42 bases in frame from base 1. In the case of this clone: The specificity of this receptor is unknown. Base qualities are not provided; no much larger clone lies one nucleotide away.

Here the chain combines TRBV6-2 or TRBV6-3 and TRBJ1-1, with no confidently assigned D gene. The specimen was peripheral blood, collected in a trial of Ad26.COV2.S vaccine versus placebo. This TCR came from a person between 18 and 65 years old who received the Ad26.COV2.S COVID-19 vaccine or a placebo. The CDR3 is CASSYVQDNTEAFF. The DNA sequence reads TGTGCCAGCAGTTACGTTCAGGACAACACTGAAGCTTTCTTT.